This TCR beta chain was recorded in a study of T cells after yellow fever vaccination. This clonotype has more than one count but fewer than ten. From the 5' RACE reads, TCRdb called clonotypes with MiXCR, one entry per CDR3 protein. The table includes 400,000 to 450,000 distinct CDR3 sequences, around a sixth detected once. This CDR3 has 14 residues. Germline values: CDR1 SGHTA, CDR2 FQGNSA. The V gene end was trimmed by 5 bases and the J gene end by 7 bases; junction bases not matched to a gene: 9. The clonotype was recovered from a man younger than 30 who received the YFV17D yellow fever vaccine. The rearrangement joins TRBV7-2 to TRBJ1-2; 8 positions match TRBD1. This specimen consisted of PBMCs, obtained before the yellow fever booster vaccination. CDR3 protein: CASSPQDRAGGYTF. The CDR3 DNA sequence: TGTGCCAGCAGCCCTCAGGACAGGGCTGGTGGCTACACCTTC.